This entry concerns a single T cell receptor (beta chain). The antigen remains unidentified. This sample was included in a study of cytomegalovirus exposure and HLA in healthy donors. General observations from the study: CMV serostatus was the sole immune exposure information available. Across HLA loci, a later analysis found differing TCR association rates, with DRB1 most and HLA-C fewest.

60 Vbeta and 13 Jbeta primers were used in PCR. Measured with immunoSEQ multiplex PCR; TCRdb has only the in-frame clones, and not every one. The table lists about 70,000 clones, less than 70% of them singletons. This receptor was identified in a man aged 30 to 45 in good health and CMV-seronegative. The sequencing input was PBMCs.

The CDR3 DNA reads TGTGCCAGCAGCTATTCAGTCACAGATACGCAGTATTTT. It is translated as CASSYSVTDTQYF. The gene calls are TRBV7-9 and TRBJ2-3; no definite D call. The CDR3 runs 13 residues. Trimming shortened V by 4 bases and J by 2 bases, and 7 bases separated the two germline ends. The germline V gene encodes CDR1 SEHNR and CDR2 FQNEAQ (reference sequence).